The 15 T cell receptor beta chains listed next were all sequenced from one sample in a study of blood T cell repertoires in COVID-19. The protocol was immunoSEQ multiplex PCR, while the TCRdb copy is restricted to in-frame clones and leaves out a portion. The table lists around 110,000 clones, over 80% of them singletons. Material for sequencing was peripheral blood. Receptor source: a man younger than 45 with acute or convalescent COVID-19.

The chain employs TRBV6-1 and TRBJ1-2, with D maybe TRBD1 (5 bases). Germline CDR1 and CDR2: MNHNS and SASEGT. The V gene lost 3 bases and the J gene lost 0 bases, with 8 bases spanning the gap. The CDR3 covers 14 residues. CDR3 DNA: TGTGCCAGCAGTGACGGGGGGGCTAACTATGGCTACACCTTC. Translation gives CASSDGGANYGYTF.

The chain is built from TRBV11-3 and TRBJ2-5; D is perhaps TRBD1 (6 bases). The CDR3 is made up of 13 amino acids. Trimming stripped 5 bases from V and 4 bases from J, with 11 bases between. Germline V lookup: CDR1 SGHNT, CDR2 YENEEA. The CDR3: CASSAQGPETQYF. In nucleotides, the CDR3 is TGTGCCAGCAGCGCACAGGGACCAGAGACCCAGTACTTC.

The V gene is TRBV6-5, the J gene TRBJ1-1; D is undetermined. Trimming removed 6 bases at V and 0 bases at J, with 8 bases between. The germline CDR1 and CDR2 sequences are MNHEY and SVGAGI. The CDR3 loop spans 13 amino acids. The CDR3: CASRVGLNTEAFF. CDR3 coding DNA: TGTGCCAGCAGAGTGGGCCTGAACACTGAAGCTTTCTTT.

This clone was detected once. This rearrangement joins TRBV6-4 to TRBJ2-1, with D possibly TRBD2 on 5 matching bases. In germline, CDR1 is MRHNA, CDR2 SNTAGT. The CDR3 is 15 amino acids. The germline V and J ends were trimmed by 4 bases and 1 base, with 11 bases remaining between them. CDR3 region: CASSVGWESYNEQFF. CDR3 in DNA: TGTGCCAGCAGTGTCGGGTGGGAGTCCTACAATGAGCAGTTCTTC.

V and J are TRBV5-1 and TRBJ2-3, with 10 bases fitting TRBD2. This CDR3 is built from 18 residues. The trim removed 2 bases at V and 0 bases at J, leaving 9 bases unmatched. Germline V lookup: CDR1 SGHRS, CDR2 YFSETQ. In nucleotides, the CDR3 is TGCGCCAGCAGCTTCGGACTAGCGGACCTCCTTAGCACAGATACGCAGTATTTT. This codes for CASSFGLADLLSTDTQYF.

This chain uses TRBV5-1 with TRBJ1-3, with 8 bases aligning to TRBD1. The CDR3 spans 15 residues. The V gene end was trimmed by 3 bases and the J gene end by 6 bases; junction bases not matched to a gene: 8. CDR1 is SGHRS, CDR2 YFSETQ, per germline. The CDR3 DNA follows: TGCGCCAGCAGCTCTGACTTGACAGGGGTAAACACCATATATTTT. The encoded protein is CASSSDLTGVNTIYF.

V and J are TRBV28 and TRBJ1-1; the D gene is possibly TRBD1 (5 bases). V was pared by 6 bases and J by 1 base, with 9 bases between. The CDR3 has 13 amino acids. Germline values: CDR1 MDHEN, CDR2 SYDVKM. The chain's CDR3 is CASRAGGNTEAFF. CDR3 coding DNA: TGTGCCAGCAGGGCCGGGGGGAACACTGAAGCTTTCTTT. Full variable domain (remainder filled in from reference TRBV28 and TRBJ1-1): DVKVTQSSRYLVKRTGEKVFLECVQDMDHENMFWYRQDPGLGLRLIYFSYDVKMKEKGDIPEGYSVSREKKERFSLILESASTNQTSMYLCASRAGGNTEAFFGQGTRLTVV.

The chain is built from TRBV4-3 and TRBJ2-7; 7 bases match TRBD1. The CDR3 is 15 residues long. Germline V gene data show CDR1 as LGHNA and CDR2 as YSLEER. J lost 0 bases, V lost 1 base, and 3 bases had no gene match. The chain's CDR3 is CASSQVRDSSYEQYF. The DNA of the CDR3 is TGCGCCAGCAGCCAAGTTAGGGACAGCTCCTACGAGCAGTACTTC.

The chain employs TRBV19 and TRBJ1-2; TRBD1 agrees at 7 bases. CDR3 size: 17 residues. With 7 bases clipped from V and 5 bases from J, the junction kept 19 bases outside the gene matches. Per the germline V gene, CDR1 is LNHDA and CDR2 is SQIVND (reference sequence). The CDR3, as DNA: TGTGCCAGTACCCCATCCAAGGAAACGGACAGGACGTATGGCTACACCTTC. It specifies CASTPSKETDRTYGYTF.

This clone was found a few times. V gene TRBV7-2 combines with J gene TRBJ2-1, with D unresolved. Germline CDR1 reads SGHTA; CDR2 reads FQGNSA. The CDR3 loop spans 14 amino acids. The ends were cut back, 5 bases at V and 1 base at J, with 9 bases in the middle. CDR3 nucleotides: TGTGCCAGCAGCGAGTACGATTCCTACAATGAGCAGTTCTTC. This gives the protein CASSEYDSYNEQFF.

V is TRBV7-9 and J is TRBJ2-2, with 8 positions matching TRBD2. V trimming: 7 bases; J trimming: 1 base; junction bases outside the gene matches: 8. The CDR3 totals 16 residues. Germline CDR1 SEHNR, CDR2 FQNEAQ (reference sequence). As DNA, the CDR3 is TGTGCCAGCACCCAACGGGGGGGCTGGAACACCGGGGAGCTGTTTTTT. Translation: CASTQRGGWNTGELFF.

This chain uses TRBV27 with TRBJ2-2; TRBD1 is a possible D gene (6 bases). CDR1 is MNHEY, CDR2 SMNVEV, per germline (reference sequence). The CDR3 spans 16 residues. Trimming stripped 3 bases from V and 2 bases from J, with 13 bases between. The CDR3 protein is CASSFLGDTNTGELFF. CDR3 coding DNA: TGTGCCAGCAGTTTTTTGGGGGACACTAACACCGGGGAGCTGTTTTTT.

The gene calls are TRBV18 and TRBJ2-1; D is possibly TRBD2 (6 bases). V lost 4 bases to trimming and J lost 2 bases, with 18 bases between them. There are 17 residues in the CDR3. Germline-derived CDR1 and CDR2 are KGHSH and LQKENI. The CDR3 nucleotides are TGTGCCAGCTCACGCCGCACTGGGGGAGGACCCTACAATGAGCAGTTCTTC. Its translation: CASSRRTGGGPYNEQFF.

The chain recombines TRBV11-3 with TRBJ2-3, with no clear D. The CDR3 is 12 amino acids. V lost 6 bases and J lost 3, with 7 bases in between. Looked up from germline, CDR1 is SGHNT and CDR2 is YENEEA. CDR3 sequence (DNA): TGTGCCAGCAGTCTCGGGACAGATACGCAGTATTTT. Its protein is CASSLGTDTQYF.

This sequence joins TRBV15 and TRBJ1-4; D is possibly TRBD1 (5 bases). The CDR3 has 15 amino acids. Germline CDR1 reads LNHNV; CDR2 reads YYDKDF (reference sequence). With 5 bases removed from V and 8 bases from J, the gap between germline ends came to 18 bases. The CDR3 loop is CATSEQRGVREKLFF. CDR3 DNA sequence: TGTGCCACCAGCGAACAGCGGGGGGTGAGGGAAAAACTGTTTTTT.